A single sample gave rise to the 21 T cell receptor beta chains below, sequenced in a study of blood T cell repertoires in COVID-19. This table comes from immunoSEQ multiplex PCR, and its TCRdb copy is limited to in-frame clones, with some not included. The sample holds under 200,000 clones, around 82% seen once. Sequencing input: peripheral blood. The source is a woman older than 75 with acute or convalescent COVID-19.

This chain's CDR3 is CASSLLGRRGTQYF. The CDR3 nucleotides read TGTGCCAGCAGCTTACTTGGGAGGAGAGGTACGCAGTATTTT. This sequence joins TRBV7-9 and TRBJ2-3; a weak D match, TRBD2 (6 bases). Germline lookup yields CDR1 SEHNR and CDR2 FQNEAQ (reference sequence). The CDR3 has 14 residues. The V gene lost 2 bases and the J gene lost 8 bases, with 14 bases spanning the gap.

This CDR3 is CASSPGTSVYNEQFF. The CDR3 nucleotides read TGTGCCAGCTCACCAGGGACTAGCGTATACAATGAGCAGTTCTTC. The chain links TRBV18 to TRBJ2-1, with TRBD2 identical over 10 bases. This CDR3 has 15 residues. Germline V gene lookup returns CDR1 KGHSH and CDR2 LQKENI. V gave up 2 bases and J gave up 4 bases; unmatched junction bases: 2.

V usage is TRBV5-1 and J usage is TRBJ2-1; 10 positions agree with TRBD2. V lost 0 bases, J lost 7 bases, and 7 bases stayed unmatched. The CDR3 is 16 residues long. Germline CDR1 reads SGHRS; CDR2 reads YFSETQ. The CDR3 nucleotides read TGCGCCAGCAGCTTGGCCGGGACTAGCGTTCATAATGAGCAGTTCTTC. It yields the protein CASSLAGTSVHNEQFF.

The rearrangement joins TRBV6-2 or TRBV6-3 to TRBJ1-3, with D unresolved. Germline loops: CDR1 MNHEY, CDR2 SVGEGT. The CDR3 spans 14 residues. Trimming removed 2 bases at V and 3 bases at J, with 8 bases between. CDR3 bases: TGTGCCAGCAGTTACGCAGGCTTTGGAAACACCATATATTTT. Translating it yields CASSYAGFGNTIYF.

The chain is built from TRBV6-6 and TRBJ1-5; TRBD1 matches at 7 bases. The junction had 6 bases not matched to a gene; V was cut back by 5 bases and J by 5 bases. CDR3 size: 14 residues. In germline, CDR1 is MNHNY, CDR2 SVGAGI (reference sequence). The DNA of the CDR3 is TGTGCCAGCAGTCGGCGACAGGGAGATCAGCCCCAGCATTTT. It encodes CASSRRQGDQPQHF.

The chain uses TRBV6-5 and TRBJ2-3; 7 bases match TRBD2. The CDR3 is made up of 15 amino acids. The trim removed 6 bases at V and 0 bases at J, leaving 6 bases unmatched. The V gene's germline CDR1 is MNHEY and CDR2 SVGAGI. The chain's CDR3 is CASSLSGESTDTQYF. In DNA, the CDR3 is TGTGCCAGCAGCCTCAGCGGGGAGAGCACAGATACGCAGTATTTT.

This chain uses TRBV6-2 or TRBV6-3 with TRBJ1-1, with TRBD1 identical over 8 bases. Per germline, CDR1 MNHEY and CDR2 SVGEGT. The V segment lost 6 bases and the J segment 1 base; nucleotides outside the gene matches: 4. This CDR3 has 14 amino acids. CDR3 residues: CASSAGGTNTEAFF. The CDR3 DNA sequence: TGTGCCAGCAGCGCAGGGGGCACGAACACTGAAGCTTTCTTT.

The CDR3 spells CASSVMRENTEAFF. DNA for the CDR3: TGTGCCAGCAGCGTAATGAGGGAGAACACTGAAGCTTTCTTT. The V and J genes are TRBV9 and TRBJ1-1; D remains unclear. The CDR3 has 14 residues. V was shortened by 1 base and J by 1 base, with 8 bases between the two germline ends. Germline assignment: CDR1 SGDLS and CDR2 YYNGEE.

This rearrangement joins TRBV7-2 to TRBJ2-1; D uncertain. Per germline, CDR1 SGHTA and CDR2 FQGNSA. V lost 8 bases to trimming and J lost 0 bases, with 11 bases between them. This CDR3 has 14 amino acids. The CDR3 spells CASRVSSSYNEQFF. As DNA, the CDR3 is TGTGCCAGCCGGGTTTCGAGCTCCTACAATGAGCAGTTCTTC.

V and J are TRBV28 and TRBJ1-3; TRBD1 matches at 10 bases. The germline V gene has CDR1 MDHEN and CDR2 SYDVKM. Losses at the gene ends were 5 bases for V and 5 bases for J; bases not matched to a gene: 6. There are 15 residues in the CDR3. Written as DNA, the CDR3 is TGTGCCAGCAGTAGACAGGGGGCGCTTAGAAACACCATATATTTT. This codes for CASSRQGALRNTIYF.

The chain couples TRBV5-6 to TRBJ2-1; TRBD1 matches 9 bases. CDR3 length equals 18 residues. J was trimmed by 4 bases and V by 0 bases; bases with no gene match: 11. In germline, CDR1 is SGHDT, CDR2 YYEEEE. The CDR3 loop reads CASSLDLGMGQGYNEQFF. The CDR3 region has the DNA TGTGCCAGCAGCTTGGATTTAGGGATGGGACAGGGATACAATGAGCAGTTCTTC.

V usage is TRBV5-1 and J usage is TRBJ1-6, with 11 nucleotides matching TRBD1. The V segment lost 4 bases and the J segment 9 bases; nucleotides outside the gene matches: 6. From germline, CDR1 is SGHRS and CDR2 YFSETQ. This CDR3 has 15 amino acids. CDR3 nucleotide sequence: TGCGCCAGCAGCCCTGGACAGGGGGCAGCTTCACCCCTCCACTTT. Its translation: CASSPGQGAASPLHF.

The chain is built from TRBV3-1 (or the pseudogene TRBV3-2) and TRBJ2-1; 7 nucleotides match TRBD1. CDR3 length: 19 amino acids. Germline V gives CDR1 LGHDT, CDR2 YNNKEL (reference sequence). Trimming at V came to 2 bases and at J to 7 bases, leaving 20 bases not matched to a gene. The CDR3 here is CASSQRSALETGHFNEQFF. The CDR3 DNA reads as TGTGCCAGCAGCCAAAGGAGCGCGTTGGAGACAGGGCATTTTAATGAGCAGTTCTTC.

The CDR3 sequence is CASSSSGAPNTGELFF. CDR3 in DNA: TGTGCCAGCAGTTCCTCGGGAGCGCCGAACACCGGGGAGCTGTTTTTT. The V and J genes are TRBV27 and TRBJ2-2, with D possibly being TRBD2 (6 bases). The CDR3 loop spans 16 amino acids. Germline V gene sequence: CDR1 MNHEY, CDR2 SMNVEV (reference sequence). Trimming removed 4 bases from V and 0 bases from J, with 12 bases in between.

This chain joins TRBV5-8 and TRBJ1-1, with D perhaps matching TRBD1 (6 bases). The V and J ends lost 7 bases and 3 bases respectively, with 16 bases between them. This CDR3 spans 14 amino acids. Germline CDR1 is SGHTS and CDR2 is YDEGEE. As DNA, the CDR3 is TGTGCCAGCTCACCCCTTGCAGGGGACACTGAAGCTTTCTTT. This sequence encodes CASSPLAGDTEAFF.

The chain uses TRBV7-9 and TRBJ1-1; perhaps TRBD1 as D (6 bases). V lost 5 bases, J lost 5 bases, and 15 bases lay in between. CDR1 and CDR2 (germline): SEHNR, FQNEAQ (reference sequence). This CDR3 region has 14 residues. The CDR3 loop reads CASSQGGGGTEAFF. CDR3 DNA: TGTGCCAGCAGCCAAGGGGGGGGAGGGACTGAAGCTTTCTTT.

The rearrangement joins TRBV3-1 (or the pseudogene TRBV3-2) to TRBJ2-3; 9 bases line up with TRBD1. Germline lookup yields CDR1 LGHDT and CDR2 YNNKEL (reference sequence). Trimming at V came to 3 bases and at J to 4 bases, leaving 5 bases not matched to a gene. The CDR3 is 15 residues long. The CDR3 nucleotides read TGTGCCAGCAGCCAGTTGGACAGGGGTGCAGATACGCAGTATTTT. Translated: CASSQLDRGADTQYF.

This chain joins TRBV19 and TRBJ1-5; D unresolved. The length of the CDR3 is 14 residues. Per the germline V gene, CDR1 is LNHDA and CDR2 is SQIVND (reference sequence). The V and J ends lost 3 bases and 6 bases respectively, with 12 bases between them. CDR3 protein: CASSISRGAQPQHF. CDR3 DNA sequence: TGTGCCAGTAGTATCAGCCGCGGTGCTCAGCCCCAGCATTTT. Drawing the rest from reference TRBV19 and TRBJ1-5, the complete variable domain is DGGITQSPKYLFRKEGQNVTLSCEQNLNHDAMYWYRQDPGQGLRLIYYSQIVNDFQKGDIAEGYSVSREKKESFPLTVTSAQKNPTAFYLCASSISRGAQPQHFGDGTRLSIL.

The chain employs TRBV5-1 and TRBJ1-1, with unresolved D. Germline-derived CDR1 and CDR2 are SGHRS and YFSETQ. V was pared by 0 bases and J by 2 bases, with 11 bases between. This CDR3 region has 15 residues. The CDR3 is CASSLENADNTEAFF. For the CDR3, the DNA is TGCGCCAGCAGCTTGGAAAATGCAGATAACACTGAAGCTTTCTTT.

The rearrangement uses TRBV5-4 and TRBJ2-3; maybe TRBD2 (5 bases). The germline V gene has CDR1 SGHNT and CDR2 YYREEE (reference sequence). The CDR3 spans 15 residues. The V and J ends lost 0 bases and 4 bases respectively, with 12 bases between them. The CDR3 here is CASSLGGIRADTQYF. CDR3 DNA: TGTGCCAGCAGCTTGGGAGGGATTCGGGCAGATACGCAGTATTTT.

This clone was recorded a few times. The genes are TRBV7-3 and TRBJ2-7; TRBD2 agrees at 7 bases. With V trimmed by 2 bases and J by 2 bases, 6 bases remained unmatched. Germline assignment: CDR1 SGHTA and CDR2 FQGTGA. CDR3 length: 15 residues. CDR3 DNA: TGTGCCAGCAGCTTAGGCTGGGGGGGAACCTACGAGCAGTACTTC. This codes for CASSLGWGGTYEQYF.